This T cell receptor beta chain was identified in a study of Tregs in tolerant kidney transplant recipients. The count of this clone is one. Sequencing was performed with immunoSEQ multiplex PCR; in TCRdb, only in-frame clones are kept and a portion is missing. The sample contains some 55,000 clones, around 82% of which appear only once. CDR3 length: 15 residues. The trim removed 5 bases at V and 1 base at J, leaving 7 bases unmatched. Looked up from germline, CDR1 is SGHTA and CDR2 is FQGTGA. The gene calls are TRBV7-3 and TRBJ1-2; 7 nucleotides line up with TRBD1. The sequence was obtained from a human donor in good health. Material for sequencing was CD4+ T cells from blood. This CDR3 reads CASSPGQDFNYGYTF. The CDR3 bases are TGTGCCAGCAGCCCCGGACAGGACTTTAACTATGGCTACACCTTC.